This TCR beta chain originates from a study of T-cell reconstitution after alpha-beta-depleted transplantation in children. Study findings and constraints: At around two months after transplant, the alpha-beta T cells were reportedly derived from several hundred expanded clones that came from non-depleted graft cells.

This clonotype was detected a few times. What it recognizes is unknown. This CDR3 has 15 residues. Between the trimmed V and J ends, which lost 2 bases and 1 base, there was a span of 11 bases. Per the germline V gene, CDR1 is MNHEY and CDR2 is SVGAGI. The TCRbeta library was prepared with unique molecular identifiers. Each CDR3 protein gets one entry after TCRdb re-called the PCR reads with MiXCR. This sample has 580,000 or so distinct CDR3 sequences, with approximately 22% found just once. Sequenced here: PBMCs, mostly from graft donor cells, sampled 360 days after TCRalphabeta/CD19-depleted stem cell transplant. The chain employs TRBV6-5 and TRBJ2-5, with a tentative D call TRBD1 (5 bases). This TCR was recovered from a boy younger than two who had a stem cell transplant for acute myeloid leukemia, so the T cells may come from the graft donor. CDR3 region: CASSYLRQTQETQYF. The CDR3 DNA reads TGTGCCAGCAGTTACCTTAGACAGACCCAAGAGACCCAGTACTTC.